The next 26 T cell receptor beta chains were all read from a single sample in a study of T-cell memory formation after mild COVID-19. Via MiXCR, TCRdb re-called the 5' RACE reads, giving one row per CDR3 protein. The repertoire consists of hundreds of thousands of distinct CDR3 sequences, with approximately 22% occurring once and the leading ten covering under 25%. Sequenced material: PBMCs or a T cell subset sorted from them (not recorded which). All receptors come from a man younger than 30 who had mild COVID-19 (a few samples of this study predate the infection). Cell type and time point are not known.

This clonotype has only a few counts. The rearrangement joins TRBV7-2 to TRBJ2-2; D gene unclear. V was shortened by 4 bases and J by 2 bases, with 8 bases between the two germline ends. Germline CDR1 is SGHTA and CDR2 is FQGNSA. CDR3 size: 14 residues. CDR3 loop: CASSYLGNTGELFF. CDR3 bases: TGTGCCAGCAGCTACTTAGGAAACACCGGGGAGCTGTTTTTT.

This clonotype was detected only a few times. The chain is built from TRBV7-2 and TRBJ2-1, with 8 bases identical to TRBD2. V shed 5 bases and J 7 bases; nucleotides not matched to a gene: 13. There are 16 residues in the CDR3. Germline-derived CDR1 and CDR2 are SGHTA and FQGNSA. The CDR3 region is CASSLFVAGLGNEQFF. CDR3 nucleotide sequence: TGTGCCAGCAGCCTCTTCGTAGCGGGGCTGGGAAATGAGCAGTTCTTC.

CDR3 coding DNA: TGCAGTGCTAGATCCGGCTCGGGGGAGCTGTTTTTT. Protein sequence: CSARSGSGELFF. The gene calls are TRBV20-1 and TRBJ2-2; no clear D gene. The CDR3 spans 12 residues. CDR1 DFQATT and CDR2 SNEGSKA come from the germline V gene (reference sequence). Trimming took off 2 bases at V and 8 bases at J, with 9 bases between the two ends.

This clonotype came up a few times. Written as DNA, the CDR3 is TGTGCCAGCAGGTTAACAGGAGTGAGAGAGACCCAGTACTTC. This sequence encodes CASRLTGVRETQYF. This chain connects TRBV7-2 to TRBJ2-5; D is possibly TRBD1 (5 bases). The CDR3 consists of 14 residues. Trimming stripped 6 bases from V and 4 bases from J, with 15 bases between. Germline V gives CDR1 SGHTA, CDR2 FQGNSA. The whole variable domain, remainder taken from reference TRBV7-2 and TRBJ2-5, is GAGVSQSPSNKVTEKGKDVELRCDPISGHTALYWYRQSLGQGLEFLIYFQGNSAPDKSGLPSDRFSAERTGGSVSTLTIQRTQQEDSAVYLCASRLTGVRETQYFGPGTRLLVL.

This clonotype counts as medium-sized. The rearrangement links TRBV5-1 to TRBJ2-5; D is possibly TRBD1 (8 bases). The CDR3 length is 17 residues. With 3 bases removed from V and 1 base from J, the gap between germline ends came to 19 bases. Looked up from germline, CDR1 is SGHRS and CDR2 is YFSETQ. The CDR3 nucleotides read TGCGCCAGCAGCTCCGGGGGGACAGGAGGGCTCCAAGAGACCCAGTACTTC. This translates into CASSSGGTGGLQETQYF.

This chain uses TRBV6-2 or TRBV6-3 with TRBJ2-5; 8 bases agree with TRBD2. The CDR3 is 14 amino acids. V dropped 5 bases and J dropped 5; count of bases not matched to a gene: 7. Germline CDR1 MNHEY, CDR2 SVGEGT. Here the CDR3 reads CASSAGGAGETQYF. In DNA form, the CDR3 reads TGTGCCAGCAGTGCCGGGGGGGCAGGGGAGACCCAGTACTTC.

This clonotype was observed once. V is TRBV29-1 and J is TRBJ1-1; TRBD1 matches 8 bases. Germline assignment: CDR1 SQVTM and CDR2 ANQGSEA. The CDR3 totals 13 residues. The V segment lost 6 bases and the J segment 0 bases; nucleotides outside the gene matches: 3. This chain's CDR3 is CSVLGQVNTEAFF. As DNA, the CDR3 is TGCAGCGTGTTGGGACAGGTGAACACTGAAGCTTTCTTT.

This clonotype was counted a few times. The chain carries TRBV7-2 and TRBJ1-1, with D unresolved. CDR1 SGHTA and CDR2 FQGNSA come from the germline V gene. V was pared by 7 bases and J by 5 bases, with 17 bases between. The CDR3 has 14 amino acids. The CDR3 spells CASTPRVGSTEAFF. The DNA of the CDR3 is TGTGCCAGCACACCGAGGGTGGGTTCGACTGAAGCTTTCTTT.

This clonotype was seen a handful of times. J is TRBJ1-1 and V is TRBV5-1; D remains unclear. V gave up 4 bases and J gave up 1 base, with 11 bases separating them. Germline loops: CDR1 SGHRS, CDR2 YFSETQ. The CDR3 spans 14 residues. In DNA, the CDR3 is TGCGCCAGCAGCCGCACCCAAGGGAACACTGAAGCTTTCTTT. This sequence encodes CASSRTQGNTEAFF.

The rearrangement uses TRBV15 and TRBJ2-2; 8 nucleotides align to TRBD1. Germline-derived CDR1 and CDR2 are LNHNV and YYDKDF (reference sequence). This CDR3 is 16 amino acids long. V gave up 1 base and J gave up 5 bases; unmatched junction bases: 6. The CDR3 loop is CATSRGGTGLTGELFF. Here the CDR3 DNA reads TGTGCCACCAGCAGAGGGGGGACAGGTCTTACCGGGGAGCTGTTTTTT.

The table lists this clonotype with many counts. The rearrangement links TRBV27 to TRBJ2-1; 10 bases are a match to TRBD1. The germline V gene encodes CDR1 MNHEY and CDR2 SMNVEV (reference sequence). The CDR3 spans 15 residues. The ends lost 6 bases at V and 7 bases at J; junction bases unmatched: 9. CDR3 DNA sequence: TGTGCCAGCAGGCTACCGGGACAGGGGAATAATGAGCAGTTCTTC. As protein: CASRLPGQGNNEQFF.

The V gene is TRBV28, the J gene TRBJ1-2; no firm D call. The V end lost 5 bases, the J end lost 6 bases, and 19 bases lay between the germline ends. The CDR3 loop spans 15 amino acids. Germline values: CDR1 MDHEN, CDR2 SYDVKM. CDR3: CASSRPGSPSDGYTF. CDR3 nucleotide sequence: TGTGCCAGCAGTCGCCCCGGATCCCCTTCAGATGGCTACACCTTC.

This clonotype was seen only a few times. This chain connects TRBV5-1 to TRBJ2-1, with TRBD2 matching 7 bases. V lost 4 bases, J lost 4 bases, and 11 bases stayed unmatched. Germline V gene data show CDR1 as SGHRS and CDR2 as YFSETQ. This CDR3 is 16 amino acids long. CDR3 loop: CASSLIPSGVYNEQFF. CDR3 bases: TGCGCCAGCAGCCTTATCCCCAGCGGGGTATACAATGAGCAGTTCTTC.

This chain joins TRBV27 and TRBJ1-4; 8 positions match TRBD1. The CDR3 consists of 16 residues. Looked up from germline, CDR1 is MNHEY and CDR2 is SMNVEV (reference sequence). The junction had 5 bases not matched to a gene; V was cut back by 0 bases and J by 5 bases. As DNA, the CDR3 is TGTGCCAGCAGTTTATCCCACAGGGGGGAAAATGAAAAACTGTTTTTT. Translating gives CASSLSHRGENEKLFF.

The V gene is TRBV7-9, the J gene TRBJ2-2, with D unclear. Deletions cut 3 bases from V and 7 bases from J, with 18 bases between. Germline CDR1 reads SEHNR; CDR2 reads FQNEAQ (reference sequence). The CDR3 totals 16 residues. This chain's CDR3 is CASSLSSSGLGGELFF. Written as DNA, the CDR3 is TGTGCCAGCAGCTTGTCCTCTAGTGGGCTCGGCGGGGAGCTGTTTTTT.

V and J are TRBV5-1 and TRBJ2-3; 9 bases are a match to TRBD2. Germline trimming cut 0 bases from V and 7 bases from J; bases unmatched to any gene: 3. This CDR3 has 14 amino acids. Germline CDR1 and CDR2: SGHRS and YFSETQ. DNA for the CDR3: TGCGCCAGCAGCTTGGAGCCTAGCGGGAATACGCAGTATTTT. Translation: CASSLEPSGNTQYF.

In this sample, this clonotype turned up a few times. This rearrangement joins TRBV29-1 to TRBJ2-1, with 8 nucleotides matching TRBD2. This CDR3 is built from 14 residues. V was pared by 4 bases and J by 9 bases, with 11 bases of the junction left unmatched. The germline V gene encodes CDR1 SQVTM and CDR2 ANQGSEA. CDR3 bases: TGCAGCGTTGCCGTGCGGGGGGCCCCCAGTGAGCAGTTCTTC. Encoded protein: CSVAVRGAPSEQFF.

This chain joins TRBV20-1 and TRBJ2-2, with 12 bases that match TRBD2. This CDR3 contains 15 residues. J gave up 4 bases and V 5 bases, and 5 bases lay outside the gene matches. The germline V gene has CDR1 DFQATT and CDR2 SNEGSKA (reference sequence). CDR3 protein: CSAGLAGLGTGELFF. Here the CDR3 DNA reads TGCAGTGCTGGACTAGCGGGGTTAGGCACCGGGGAGCTGTTTTTT.

This clonotype has a handful of counts. At one end the junction does not follow the germline gene, possibly because of a read error. The CDR3, as DNA: TGTGCCAGCAGCTCCCGGACGCAAGGGACCCAGTACTTC. Amino acids: CASSSRTQGTQYF. The chain couples TRBV11-2 to TRBJ2-5; D is unresolved. The germline CDR1 and CDR2 sequences are SGHAT and FQNNGV. The CDR3 spans 13 residues.

The V call is TRBV19, the J call TRBJ2-1, with a possible D match to TRBD1 (6 bases). The germline gives CDR1 LNHDA, CDR2 SQIVND (reference sequence). The CDR3 extends over 13 amino acids. Between the trimmed V and J ends, which lost 3 bases and 9 bases, there was a span of 12 bases. CDR3 region: CASSMGHAGEQFF. In DNA form, the CDR3 reads TGTGCCAGTAGTATGGGACACGCGGGTGAGCAGTTCTTC.

Many counts were recorded for this clonotype. V and J are TRBV12-3 or TRBV12-4 and TRBJ2-5, with D unclear. With 0 bases removed from V and 2 bases from J, the gap between germline ends came to 10 bases. The CDR3 has 15 amino acids. DNA of the CDR3: TGTGCCAGCAGTTTAGCCACCGGATCTCAAGAGACCCAGTACTTC. Protein product: CASSLATGSQETQYF.

This chain connects TRBV5-1 to TRBJ1-5; possibly TRBD1 for D (6 bases). Germline CDR1 reads SGHRS; CDR2 reads YFSETQ. CDR3 length equals 14 residues. The V end was cut by 0 bases, the J end by 5 bases, with 9 bases between. The CDR3 reads CASSLEAGDQPQHF. CDR3 sequence (DNA): TGCGCCAGCAGCTTGGAGGCAGGGGATCAGCCCCAGCATTTT.

In this sample, this clonotype turned up a few times. This chain uses TRBV7-2 with TRBJ2-5, with 15 bases fitting TRBD2. With 5 bases clipped from V and 4 bases from J, the junction kept 5 bases outside the gene matches. Germline V CDR1 and CDR2: SGHTA, FQGNSA. The CDR3 runs to 16 residues. The CDR3 region has the DNA TGTGCCAGCAGCACCGGGACTAGCGGGGGGCCAGAGACCCAGTACTTC. Translation gives CASSTGTSGGPETQYF. The variable domain in full, with the rest retrieved from reference TRBV7-2 and TRBJ2-5, is GAGVSQSPSNKVTEKGKDVELRCDPISGHTALYWYRQSLGQGLEFLIYFQGNSAPDKSGLPSDRFSAERTGGSVSTLTIQRTQQEDSAVYLCASSTGTSGGPETQYFGPGTRLLVL.

This clonotype was seen many times. V gene TRBV2 combines with J gene TRBJ2-5; a weak D match, TRBD2 (5 bases). The CDR3 contains 12 residues. V lost 3 bases and J lost 5, with 7 bases in between. From germline, CDR1 is SNHLY and CDR2 FYNNEI. The CDR3 sequence is CASSEGAETQYF. In nucleotides, the CDR3 is TGTGCCAGCAGTGAGGGAGCGGAGACCCAGTACTTC.

This clonotype occurred a few times. The chain is built from TRBV6-2 or TRBV6-3 and TRBJ1-1; 7 nucleotides align to TRBD1. The V gene's germline CDR1 is MNHEY and CDR2 SVGEGT. The V gene end was trimmed by 6 bases and the J gene end by 1 base; junction bases not matched to a gene: 11. The CDR3 has 16 residues. CDR3 protein: CASSGDREAKNTEAFF. The DNA for the CDR3 is TGTGCCAGCAGCGGCGACAGGGAGGCTAAGAACACTGAAGCTTTCTTT.

The chain couples TRBV4-1 to TRBJ2-3; the D is unclear. The ends were cut back, 1 base at V and 0 bases at J, with 11 bases in the middle. The CDR3 has 16 amino acids. Germline V gene data show CDR1 as MGHRA and CDR2 as YSYEKL. The CDR3 here is CASSQGPLSSTDTQYF. The CDR3 DNA is TGCGCCAGCAGCCAAGGCCCCCTGTCTAGCACAGATACGCAGTATTTT.